Here is one TCR beta chain with its context. This CDR3 is built from 18 residues. V lost 2 bases to trimming and J lost 2 bases, with 23 bases between them. CDR1 is SGHRS, CDR2 YFSETQ, per germline. The source of the sample is a study of shared clonotypes between healthy human individuals. The donors were all Caucasian adults (living in Nashville, Tennessee). Sequencing was performed with immunoSEQ multiplex PCR; in TCRdb, only in-frame clones are kept and a portion is missing. Seen here are roughly 2.5 million clones, around nine tenths observed once, and the top ten hold around 0.15%. The chain couples TRBV5-1 to TRBJ2-7; either TRBD1 or TRBD2 may supply D (5 bases each). Input material: naive CD4+ T cells sorted from blood. Specified subset: CD45RA+ positively selected. The sequence derives from a man between 18 and 29 years old in good health. This CDR3 is CASSLSWGSAGLTYEQYF. CDR3 coding DNA: TGCGCCAGCAGCTTATCGTGGGGCTCGGCGGGCCTGACCTACGAGCAGTACTTC. Looking up the rest from reference TRBV5-1 and TRBJ2-7 gives the full variable domain: KAGVTQTPRYLIKTRGQQVTLSCSPISGHRSVSWYQQTPGQGLQFLFEYFSETQRNKGNFPGRFSGRQFSNSRSEMNVSTLELGDSALYLCASSLSWGSAGLTYEQYFGPGTRLTVT.